One and the same sample provided the 19 T cell receptor beta chains below, sequenced in a study of blood T cell repertoires in COVID-19. Method: immunoSEQ multiplex PCR; TCRdb's copy keeps in-frame clones and lacks some. The sample has nearly 80,000 clones; roughly 80% are singletons. Sequencing was done on a sample of peripheral blood. These receptors were taken from a woman aged 70-85 years with acute or convalescent COVID-19.

V gene TRBV9 combines with J gene TRBJ2-2; TRBD1 agrees at 8 bases. Germline V gives CDR1 SGDLS, CDR2 YYNGEE. The length of the CDR3 is 15 residues. J gave up 4 bases and V 0 bases, and 2 bases lay outside the gene matches. The CDR3 DNA reads as TGTGCCAGCAGCGTAGAAGGGACAGGCACCGGGGAGCTGTTTTTT. As protein: CASSVEGTGTGELFF.

This sequence joins TRBV12-5 and TRBJ1-1, with D perhaps matching TRBD1 (5 bases). This CDR3 contains 13 residues. Germline V gene data show CDR1 as LGHNT and CDR2 as FRNRAP. Trimming took off 6 bases at V and 2 bases at J, with 10 bases between the two ends. The CDR3 sequence: CASGTDSNTEAFF. CDR3 DNA: TGTGCTAGTGGAACAGACAGTAACACTGAAGCTTTCTTT.

The V gene is TRBV5-4, the J gene TRBJ2-5; 11 positions agree with TRBD2. The trim removed 4 bases at V and 4 bases at J, leaving 3 bases unmatched. Germline lookup yields CDR1 SGHNT and CDR2 YYREEE (reference sequence). This CDR3 has 14 amino acids. CDR3 coding DNA: TGTGCCAGCAGCCCGGGACTAGCGGCAGAGACCCAGTACTTC. The encoded protein is CASSPGLAAETQYF.

The rearrangement uses TRBV19 and TRBJ1-4, with D tentatively TRBD1 (6 bases). CDR3 length equals 16 residues. V lost 4 bases and J lost 8, with 20 bases in between. Germline V gene data show CDR1 as LNHDA and CDR2 as SQIVND (reference sequence). DNA of the CDR3: TGTGCCAGTAGTAAGCTACGACAGGTATTCGGCGAAAAACTGTTTTTT. It encodes CASSKLRQVFGEKLFF.

This chain joins TRBV4-1 and TRBJ2-7, with TRBD1 identical over 10 bases. CDR1 and CDR2 from the germline V gene are MGHRA and YSYEKL. The CDR3 length is 15 residues. The J segment lost 7 bases and the V segment lost 1 base, leaving 7 bases of the junction unmatched. The CDR3 region has the DNA TGCGCCAGCAGCCAAGGACAGGGGGCGGAATGGGAGCAGTACTTC. The encoded protein is CASSQGQGAEWEQYF.

CDR3 amino acids: CASSYTSSGNTIYF. The CDR3 nucleotides read TGTGCCAGCAGTTACACCAGCTCTGGAAACACCATATATTTT. The rearrangement links TRBV6-6 to TRBJ1-3; D call uncertain. Germline lookup yields CDR1 MNHNY and CDR2 SVGAGI (reference sequence). The CDR3 is 14 residues long. V was cut by 2 bases and J by 0 bases, with 5 bases left in between.

This sequence joins TRBV21-1 and TRBJ1-3; TRBD1 is taken as the D call from the table, unchecked against the DNA. TRBV21-1 is annotated as a pseudogene. This CDR3 is built from 19 residues. The CDR3 protein is CASSKAGVGRRHSGNTIYF. In DNA, the CDR3 is TGTGCCAGCAGCAAAGCGGGCGTTGGTCGAAGACACTCTGGAAACACCATATATTTT.

The CDR3 region is CASSLSSGFSYNEQFF. CDR3 DNA sequence: TGTGCCAGCAGTTTATCTAGCGGGTTTTCCTACAATGAGCAGTTCTTC. The genes are TRBV28 and TRBJ2-1; the match to TRBD2 covers 8 bases. Losses at the gene ends were 1 base for V and 1 base for J; bases not matched to a gene: 3. In germline, CDR1 is MDHEN, CDR2 SYDVKM. The length of the CDR3 is 16 residues.

This clone occurred a few times. The chain recombines TRBV30 with TRBJ2-7; no clear D. The V end lost 2 bases, the J end lost 1 base, and 3 bases lay between the germline ends. Germline assignment: CDR1 GTSNPN and CDR2 SVGIG (reference sequence). The CDR3 spans 11 residues. In nucleotides, the CDR3 is TGTGCCTGGAGTCTTTCCTACGAGCAGTACTTC. The encoded protein is CAWSLSYEQYF.

This clone has a single count. V gene TRBV4-1 combines with J gene TRBJ2-2; possible D gene TRBD2, 6 bases. CDR1 and CDR2 (germline): MGHRA, YSYEKL. CDR3 length: 15 residues. The V and J ends lost 2 bases and 2 bases respectively, with 9 bases between them. This chain's CDR3 is CASSQLGRNTGELFF. The CDR3 coding sequence is TGCGCCAGCAGCCAACTCGGGAGAAACACCGGGGAGCTGTTTTTT.

The chain couples TRBV11-2 to TRBJ2-1, with 10 bases aligning to TRBD2. The CDR3 sequence is 16 residues long. The V gene end was trimmed by 1 base and the J gene end by 8 bases; junction bases not matched to a gene: 8. Germline V lookup: CDR1 SGHAT, CDR2 FQNNGV. CDR3 DNA: TGTGCCAGCAGCTTAGTGGCTAGCGGGAGTATAGATGAGCAGTTCTTC. As protein: CASSLVASGSIDEQFF.

This chain joins TRBV3-1 (or the pseudogene TRBV3-2) and TRBJ2-1; 8 bases line up with TRBD2. Trimming cost V 4 bases and J 2 bases; bases outside gene matches: 4. CDR1 is LGHDT, CDR2 YNNKEL, per germline (reference sequence). The length of the CDR3 is 15 residues. The CDR3 sequence is CASSPTSGPYNEQFF. CDR3 in DNA: TGTGCCAGCAGCCCAACTAGCGGACCCTACAATGAGCAGTTCTTC.

J is TRBJ2-7 and V is TRBV20-1; no firm D call. The germline V gene has CDR1 DFQATT and CDR2 SNEGSKA (reference sequence). This CDR3 comprises 16 residues. The V end was cut by 3 bases, the J end by 7 bases, with 25 bases between. CDR3 sequence (DNA): TGCAGTGCTAGTTCGTCTCGTTGGCAGCTTGACAAGGAGCAGTACTTC. It encodes CSASSSRWQLDKEQYF.

This clone came up once. The rearrangement uses TRBV3-1 (or the pseudogene TRBV3-2) and TRBJ1-6, with no clear D. V lost 0 bases to trimming and J lost 10 bases, with 7 bases between them. Per germline, CDR1 LGHDT and CDR2 YNNKEL (reference sequence). CDR3 length: 13 amino acids. In DNA, the CDR3 is TGTGCCAGCAGCCAAGATACAAAATCACCCCTCCACTTT. Translation: CASSQDTKSPLHF.

The V call is TRBV5-5, the J call TRBJ2-1; 8 bases map to TRBD2. The germline CDR1 and CDR2 sequences are SGHKS and YYEKEE (reference sequence). The CDR3 has 16 residues. The trim removed 2 bases at V and 9 bases at J, leaving 13 bases unmatched. In nucleotides, the CDR3 is TGTGCCAGCAGCTTAAGGTTTGGCGGGAGGTCAGGTGAGCAGTTCTTC. This encodes CASSLRFGGRSGEQFF. Drawing the rest from reference TRBV5-5 and TRBJ2-1, the complete variable domain is DAGVTQSPTHLIKTRGQQVTLRCSPISGHKSVSWYQQVLGQGPQFIFQYYEKEERGRGNFPDRFSARQFPNYSSELNVNALLLGDSALYLCASSLRFGGRSGEQFFGPGTRLTVL.

This clone was counted only a few times. This chain links TRBV7-8 with TRBJ2-2, with D unresolved. This CDR3 comprises 14 residues. Germline values: CDR1 SGHVS, CDR2 FQNEAQ. V lost 7 bases and J 2 bases, leaving 11 bases between the germline ends. CDR3 nucleotide sequence: TGTGCCAGCACCCGGAACTTTAACACCGGGGAGCTGTTTTTT. This gives the protein CASTRNFNTGELFF.

The V call is TRBV19, the J call TRBJ1-1; TRBD1 agrees at 8 bases. The junction had 10 bases not matched to a gene; V was cut back by 5 bases and J by 5 bases. The CDR3 runs 15 residues. Germline CDR1 and CDR2: LNHDA and SQIVND (reference sequence). In DNA, the CDR3 is TGTGCCAGTAGTGTCGGACAGGGACGAAGAACTGAAGCTTTCTTT. This codes for CASSVGQGRRTEAFF.

The chain joins TRBV29-1 to TRBJ1-4; possibly TRBD1 for D (5 bases). The V gene lost 6 bases and the J gene lost 7 bases, with 18 bases spanning the gap. This CDR3 is built from 14 residues. Germline loops: CDR1 SQVTM, CDR2 ANQGSEA. Here the CDR3 reads CSVGGTGLGEKLFF. CDR3 DNA sequence: TGCAGCGTCGGAGGGACGGGGCTGGGTGAAAAACTGTTTTTT.

V usage is TRBV5-1 and J usage is TRBJ2-3; 13 bases are a match to TRBD2. CDR1 is SGHRS and CDR2 is YFSETQ in the germline V gene. V shed 4 bases and J 4 bases; nucleotides not matched to a gene: 6. The CDR3 loop spans 16 amino acids. CDR3 in DNA: TGCGCCAGCAGCAAAGGACTAGCGGGAGACTCAGATACGCAGTATTTT. Translation: CASSKGLAGDSDTQYF.